The entry below describes one TCR beta chain. The data derive from a study of T cell changes during pregnancy in multiple sclerosis. Here immunoSEQ multiplex PCR was the method, and the copy in TCRdb shows in-frame clones only, minus some. The sample has more than 35,000 clones, around 89% seen once. The CDR3 consists of 12 residues. The chain uses TRBV21-1 and TRBJ2-1; TRBD2 is taken as the D call from the table, unchecked against the DNA. TRBV21-1 is flagged as a pseudogene. The source was CD8+ T cells from peripheral blood mononuclear cells, collected after pregnancy. The clonotype originates from a female donor in good health, enrolled as a control in a pregnancy study. The CDR3 sequence: CASSKWGRRQFF. For the CDR3, the DNA is TGTGCCAGCAGCAAATGGGGGAGGCGGCAGTTCTTC.